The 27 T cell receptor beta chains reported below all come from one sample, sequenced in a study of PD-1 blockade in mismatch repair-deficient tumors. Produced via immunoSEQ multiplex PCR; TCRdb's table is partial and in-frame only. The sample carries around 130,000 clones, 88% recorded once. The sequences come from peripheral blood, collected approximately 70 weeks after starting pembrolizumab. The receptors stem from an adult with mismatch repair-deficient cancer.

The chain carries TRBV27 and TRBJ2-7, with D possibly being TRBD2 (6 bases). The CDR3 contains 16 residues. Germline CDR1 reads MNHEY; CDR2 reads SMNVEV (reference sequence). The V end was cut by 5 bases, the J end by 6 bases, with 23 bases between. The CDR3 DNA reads TGTGCCAGCAGTCCAGATGCAGTAGTCGGGACTTCCGAGCAGTACTTC. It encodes CASSPDAVVGTSEQYF.

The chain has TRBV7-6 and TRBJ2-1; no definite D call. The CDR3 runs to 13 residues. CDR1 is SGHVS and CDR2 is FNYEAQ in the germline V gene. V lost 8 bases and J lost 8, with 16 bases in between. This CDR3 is CASSENPYDEQFF. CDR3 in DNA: TGTGCCAGCTCGGAGAACCCTTACGATGAGCAGTTCTTC.

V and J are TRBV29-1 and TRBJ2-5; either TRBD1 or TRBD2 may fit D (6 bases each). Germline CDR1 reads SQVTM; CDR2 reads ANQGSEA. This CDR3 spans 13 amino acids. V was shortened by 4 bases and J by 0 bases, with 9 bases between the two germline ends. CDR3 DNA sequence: TGCAGCGTTGCAAGGGGGGACCAAGAGACCCAGTACTTC. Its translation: CSVARGDQETQYF.

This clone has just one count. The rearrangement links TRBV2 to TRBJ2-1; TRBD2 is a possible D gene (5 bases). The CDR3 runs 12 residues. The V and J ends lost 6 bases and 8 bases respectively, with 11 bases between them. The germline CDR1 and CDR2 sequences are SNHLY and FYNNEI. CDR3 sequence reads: CASRLGAYEQFF. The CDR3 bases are TGTGCCAGCAGACTAGGCGCCTATGAGCAGTTCTTC.

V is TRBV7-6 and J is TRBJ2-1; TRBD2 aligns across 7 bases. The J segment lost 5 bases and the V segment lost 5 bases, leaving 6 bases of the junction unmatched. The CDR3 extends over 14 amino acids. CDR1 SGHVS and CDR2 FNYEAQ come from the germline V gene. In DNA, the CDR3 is TGTGCCAGCAGCCGTCTAGCGGTAGACAATGAGCAGTTCTTC. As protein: CASSRLAVDNEQFF.

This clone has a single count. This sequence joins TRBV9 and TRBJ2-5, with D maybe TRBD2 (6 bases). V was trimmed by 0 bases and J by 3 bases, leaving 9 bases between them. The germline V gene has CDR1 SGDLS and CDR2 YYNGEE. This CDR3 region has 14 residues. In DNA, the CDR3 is TGTGCCAGCAGCGTAGATGCGGGGAAAGAGACCCAGTACTTC. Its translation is CASSVDAGKETQYF. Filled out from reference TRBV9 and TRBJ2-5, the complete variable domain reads DSGVTQTPKHLITATGQRVTLRCSPRSGDLSVYWYQQSLDQGLQFLIQYYNGEERAKGNILERFSAQQFPDLHSELNLSSLELGDSALYFCASSVDAGKETQYFGPGTRLLVL.

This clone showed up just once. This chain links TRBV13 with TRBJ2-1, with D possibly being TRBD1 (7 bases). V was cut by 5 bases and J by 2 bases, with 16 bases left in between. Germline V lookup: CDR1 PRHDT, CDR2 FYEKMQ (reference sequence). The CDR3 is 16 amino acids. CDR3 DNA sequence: TGTGCCAGCAGCATACAGGGGCGGGGAGCCTACAATGAGCAGTTCTTC. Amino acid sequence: CASSIQGRGAYNEQFF.

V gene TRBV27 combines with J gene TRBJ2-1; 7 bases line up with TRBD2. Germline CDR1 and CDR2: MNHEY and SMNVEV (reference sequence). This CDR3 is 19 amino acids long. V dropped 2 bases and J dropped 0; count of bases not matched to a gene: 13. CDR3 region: CASSLSAGDLISSYNEQFF. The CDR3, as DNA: TGTGCCAGCAGTTTAAGCGCGGGAGACCTCATATCCTCCTACAATGAGCAGTTCTTC.

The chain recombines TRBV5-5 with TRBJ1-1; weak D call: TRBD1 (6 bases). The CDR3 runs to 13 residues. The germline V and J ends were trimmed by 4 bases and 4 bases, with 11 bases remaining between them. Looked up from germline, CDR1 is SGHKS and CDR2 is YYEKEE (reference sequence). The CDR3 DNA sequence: TGTGCCAGCAGCACTGGGACAACCACTGAAGCTTTCTTT. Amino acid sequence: CASSTGTTTEAFF.

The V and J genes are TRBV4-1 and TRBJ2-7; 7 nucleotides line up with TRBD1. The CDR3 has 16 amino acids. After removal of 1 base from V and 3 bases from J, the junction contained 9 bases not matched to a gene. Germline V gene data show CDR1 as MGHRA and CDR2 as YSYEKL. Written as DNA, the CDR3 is TGCGCCAGCAGCCAAGTGGTTGAGGACAGGAACTACGAGCAGTACTTC. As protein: CASSQVVEDRNYEQYF.

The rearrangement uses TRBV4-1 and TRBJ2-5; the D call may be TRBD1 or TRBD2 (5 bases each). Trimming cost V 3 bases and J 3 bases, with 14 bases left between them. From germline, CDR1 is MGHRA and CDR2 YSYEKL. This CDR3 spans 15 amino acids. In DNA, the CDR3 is TGCGCCAGCAGCCACACGGGACCAAGGGAAGAGACCCAGTACTTC. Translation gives CASSHTGPREETQYF.

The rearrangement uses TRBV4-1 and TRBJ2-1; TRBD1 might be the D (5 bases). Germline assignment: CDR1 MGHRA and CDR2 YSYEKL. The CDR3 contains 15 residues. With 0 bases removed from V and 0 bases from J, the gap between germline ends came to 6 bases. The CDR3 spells CASSQETGSYNEQFF. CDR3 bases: TGCGCCAGCAGCCAAGAAACAGGCTCCTACAATGAGCAGTTCTTC.

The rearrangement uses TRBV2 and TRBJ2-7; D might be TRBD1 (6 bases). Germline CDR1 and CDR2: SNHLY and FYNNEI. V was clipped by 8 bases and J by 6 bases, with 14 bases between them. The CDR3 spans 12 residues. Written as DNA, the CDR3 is TGTGCCAGCTCTAACAGGGCGGGCGAGCAGTACTTC. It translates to CASSNRAGEQYF.

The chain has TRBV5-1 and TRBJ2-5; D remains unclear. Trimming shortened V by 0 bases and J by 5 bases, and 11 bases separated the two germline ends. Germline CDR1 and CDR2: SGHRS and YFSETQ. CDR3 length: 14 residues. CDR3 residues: CASSLDYNYETQYF. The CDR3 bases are TGCGCCAGCAGCTTGGACTATAACTACGAGACCCAGTACTTC.

The CDR3, as DNA: TGTGCCAGCAGCAAGCCGGGGGCCGATACGCAGTATTTT. Protein sequence: CASSKPGADTQYF. The V call is TRBV7-2, the J call TRBJ2-3, with D perhaps matching TRBD1 or TRBD2 (6 bases each). The CDR3 is 13 amino acids. CDR1 is SGHTA and CDR2 is FQGNSA in the germline V gene. With 5 bases removed from V and 6 bases from J, the gap between germline ends came to 12 bases.

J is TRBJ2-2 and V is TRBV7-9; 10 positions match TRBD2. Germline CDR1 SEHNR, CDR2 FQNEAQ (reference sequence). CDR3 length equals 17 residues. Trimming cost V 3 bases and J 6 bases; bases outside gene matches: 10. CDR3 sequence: CASSFPMASGRAGELFF. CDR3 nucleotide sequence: TGTGCCAGCAGCTTCCCCATGGCTAGCGGGAGAGCCGGGGAGCTGTTTTTT.

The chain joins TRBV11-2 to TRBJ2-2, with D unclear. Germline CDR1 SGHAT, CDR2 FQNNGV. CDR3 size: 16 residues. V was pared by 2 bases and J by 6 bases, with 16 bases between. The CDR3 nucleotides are TGTGCCAGCAGCTTAAAAGCGCGCGGTTTAGCCGGGGAGCTGTTTTTT. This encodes CASSLKARGLAGELFF. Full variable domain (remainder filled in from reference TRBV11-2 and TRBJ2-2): EAGVAQSPRYKIIEKRQSVAFWCNPISGHATLYWYQQILGQGPKLLIQFQNNGVVDDSQLPKDRFSAERLKGVDSTLKIQPAKLEDSAVYLCASSLKARGLAGELFFGEGSRLTVL.

The CDR3 nucleotides are TGTGCCTGGAGAGCTGACAGGTTGATCCAAGAGACCCAGTACTTC. This encodes CAWRADRLIQETQYF. The rearrangement uses TRBV30 and TRBJ2-5, with D perhaps matching TRBD1 (6 bases). The V end lost 3 bases, the J end lost 1 base, and 15 bases lay between the germline ends. In germline, CDR1 is GTSNPN, CDR2 SVGIG (reference sequence). The CDR3 length is 15 residues.

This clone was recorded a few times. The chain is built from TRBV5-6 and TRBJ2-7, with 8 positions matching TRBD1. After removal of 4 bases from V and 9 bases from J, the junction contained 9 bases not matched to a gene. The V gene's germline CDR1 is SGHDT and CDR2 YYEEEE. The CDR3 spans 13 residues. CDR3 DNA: TGTGCCAGCAGCCTGGGGACAGGCTTTGGGCAGTACTTC. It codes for CASSLGTGFGQYF. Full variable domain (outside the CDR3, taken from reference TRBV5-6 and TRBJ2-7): DAGVTQSPTHLIKTRGQQVTLRCSPKSGHDTVSWYQQALGQGPQFIFQYYEEEERQRGNFPDRFSGHQFPNYSSELNVNALLLGDSALYLCASSLGTGFGQYFGPGTRLTVT.

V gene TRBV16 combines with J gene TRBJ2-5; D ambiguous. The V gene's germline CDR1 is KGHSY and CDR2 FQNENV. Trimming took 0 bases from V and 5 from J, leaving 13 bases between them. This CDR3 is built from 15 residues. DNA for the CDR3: TGTGCCAGCAGCCAATCCACAGCTCCCCAGGAGACCCAGTACTTC. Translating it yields CASSQSTAPQETQYF.

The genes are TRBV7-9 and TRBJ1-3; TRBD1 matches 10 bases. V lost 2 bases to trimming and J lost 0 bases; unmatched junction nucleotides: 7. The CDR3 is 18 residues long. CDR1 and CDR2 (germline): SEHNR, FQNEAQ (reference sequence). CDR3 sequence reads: CASSLLRDRGRSGNTIYF. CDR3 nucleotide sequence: TGTGCCAGCAGCTTACTCCGGGACAGGGGCCGCTCTGGAAACACCATATATTTT. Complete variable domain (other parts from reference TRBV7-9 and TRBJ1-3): DTGVSQNPRHKITKRGQNVTFRCDPISEHNRLYWYRQTLGQGPEFLTYFQNEAQLEKSRLLSDRFSAERPKGSFSTLEIQRTEQGDSAMYLCASSLLRDRGRSGNTIYFGEGSWLTVV.

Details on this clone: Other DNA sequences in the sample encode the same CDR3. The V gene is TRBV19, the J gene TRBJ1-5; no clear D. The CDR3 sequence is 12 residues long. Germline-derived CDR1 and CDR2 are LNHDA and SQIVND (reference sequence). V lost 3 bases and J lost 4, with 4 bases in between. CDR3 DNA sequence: TGTGCCAGTAGTATTGGTAATCAGCCCCAGCATTTT. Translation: CASSIGNQPQHF.

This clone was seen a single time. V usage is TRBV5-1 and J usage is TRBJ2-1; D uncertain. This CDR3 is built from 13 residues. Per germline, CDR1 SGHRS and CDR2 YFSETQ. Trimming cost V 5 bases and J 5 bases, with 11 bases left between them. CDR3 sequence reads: CASRQGTNNEQFF. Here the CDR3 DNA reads TGCGCCAGCAGGCAAGGAACTAACAATGAGCAGTTCTTC.

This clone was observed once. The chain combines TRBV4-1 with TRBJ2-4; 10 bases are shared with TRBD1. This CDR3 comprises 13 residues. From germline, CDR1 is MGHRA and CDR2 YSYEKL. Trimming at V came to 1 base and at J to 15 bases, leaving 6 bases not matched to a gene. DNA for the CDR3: TGCGCCAGCAGCCAAGGAGGGGACAGGGGATGGTACTTC. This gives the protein CASSQGGDRGWYF.

DNA for the CDR3: TGTGCCAGCAGCTCGCTACTAGCGGGAGCGGATGAGCAGTTCTTC. Translation gives CASSSLLAGADEQFF. The chain uses TRBV5-6 and TRBJ2-1, with 11 bases aligning to TRBD2. CDR1 and CDR2 (germline): SGHDT, YYEEEE. The CDR3 totals 15 residues. The V segment lost 3 bases and the J segment 8 bases; nucleotides outside the gene matches: 7.

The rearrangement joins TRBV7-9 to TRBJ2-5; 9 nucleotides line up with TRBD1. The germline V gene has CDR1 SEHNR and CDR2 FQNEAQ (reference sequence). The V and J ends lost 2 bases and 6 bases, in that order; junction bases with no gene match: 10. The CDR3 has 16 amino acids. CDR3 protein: CASSLPGQGTFQTQYF. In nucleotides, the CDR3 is TGTGCCAGCAGCTTACCCGGACAGGGGACCTTCCAGACCCAGTACTTC.

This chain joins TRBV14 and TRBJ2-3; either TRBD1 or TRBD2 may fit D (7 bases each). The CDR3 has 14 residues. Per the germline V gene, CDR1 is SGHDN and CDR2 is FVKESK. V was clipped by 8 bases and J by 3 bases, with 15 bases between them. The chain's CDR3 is CASSTGEGTDTQYF. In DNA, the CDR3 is TGTGCCAGCTCCACAGGGGAGGGGACAGATACGCAGTATTTT.